The 2 T cell receptor beta chains below all came from one sample that was sequenced in a study of T cells in Graves' hyperthyroidism and ophthalmopathy. From RNA transcripts, TCR beta CDR3 regions were amplified. The HTBI set primed first-round TCR CDR3 RT-PCR. MiXCR, run by TCRdb on the multiplex PCR reads, gives a single entry per CDR3 protein. The table has about 200,000 distinct CDR3 sequences, approximately 16% seen once. Sequences were obtained from blood. The receptors derive from a woman in her 50s with Graves' hyperthyroidism.

A few counts support this clonotype. The chain combines TRBV29-1 with TRBJ1-1; no definite D call. The CDR3 is 10 amino acids. Germline-derived CDR1 and CDR2 are SQVTM and ANQGSEA. V lost 3 bases to trimming and J lost 7 bases, with 6 bases between them. The CDR3 DNA reads TGCAGCGTTGACGAGTTTGAAGCTTTCTTT. Translation: CSVDEFEAFF.

This clonotype was found a few times. This rearrangement joins TRBV20-1 to TRBJ2-7; D perhaps matches TRBD2 (6 bases). This CDR3 comprises 13 residues. Per germline, CDR1 DFQATT and CDR2 SNEGSKA (reference sequence). V dropped 5 bases and J dropped 6 bases, with 17 bases sitting between them. The CDR3 reads CSAGFRFGGEQYF. Written as DNA, the CDR3 is TGCAGTGCTGGATTTCGATTCGGGGGCGAGCAGTACTTC.